One and the same sample provided the 23 T cell receptor beta chains below, sequenced in a study of T-cell reconstitution after alpha-beta-depleted transplantation in children. Unique molecular identifiers were used to barcode this TCRbeta library. Each CDR3 protein gets one entry after TCRdb re-called the PCR reads with MiXCR. The sample has about 22,000 distinct CDR3 sequences, approximately 10% seen once. This sample comprised PBMCs from the stem cell graft donor, obtained from the stem cell graft. The receptors come from a human donor who donated a stem cell graft to a child with chronic granulomatous disease.

This clonotype was counted between two and nine times. The V call is TRBV11-2, the J call TRBJ2-2; tentatively, D is TRBD2 (5 bases). The V gene lost 3 bases and the J gene lost 6 bases, with 14 bases spanning the gap. The germline gives CDR1 SGHAT, CDR2 FQNNGV. This CDR3 is 15 amino acids long. DNA of the CDR3: TGTGCCAGCAGCTTGGCGAGCGGTTTTTCCGGGGAGCTGTTTTTT. This encodes CASSLASGFSGELFF.

This clonotype has at least ten counts. The chain combines TRBV7-7 with TRBJ2-6; the D is unclear. Germline V CDR1 and CDR2: SSHAT, FNYEAQ (reference sequence). This CDR3 has 17 residues. In DNA, the CDR3 is TGTGCTAGGCCCCCGGAAGCTGAGAGCTCTGGGGCCAACGTCCTGACTTTC. It encodes CARPPEAESSGANVLTF.

In this sample, this clonotype turned up many times. CDR3 nucleotides: TGTGCCAGCAGCTTGGGAGGGGATGAGCAGTTCTTC. It yields the protein CASSLGGDEQFF. The chain is built from TRBV7-3 and TRBJ2-1, with 7 bases identical to TRBD2. This CDR3 contains 12 residues. Germline loops: CDR1 SGHTA, CDR2 FQGTGA. Trimming removed 3 bases from V and 8 bases from J; junction bases left unmatched: 1.

This clonotype came up many times. V gene TRBV15 combines with J gene TRBJ1-4; perhaps TRBD1 as D (5 bases). The CDR3 sequence is 15 residues long. V was cut by 5 bases and J by 0 bases, with 10 bases left in between. Germline V gene data show CDR1 as LNHNV and CDR2 as YYDKDF (reference sequence). The CDR3 coding sequence is TGTGCCACCAGCCTAGACAGTGCAACTAATGAAAAACTGTTTTTT. Translation gives CATSLDSATNEKLFF.

This clonotype occurred many times. The chain is built from TRBV5-5 and TRBJ2-3; D gene uncertain. Germline assignment: CDR1 SGHKS and CDR2 YYEKEE (reference sequence). This CDR3 has 13 residues. V dropped 1 base and J dropped 2 bases, with 5 bases sitting between them. This CDR3 reads CASSLKPTDTQYF. In nucleotides, the CDR3 is TGTGCCAGCAGCTTGAAACCCACAGATACGCAGTATTTT.

The table lists this clonotype with many counts. The chain is built from TRBV15 and TRBJ1-3; 8 bases are a match to TRBD1. From germline, CDR1 is LNHNV and CDR2 YYDKDF (reference sequence). After removal of 5 bases from V and 7 bases from J, the junction contained 4 bases not matched to a gene. CDR3 size: 13 residues. The CDR3 here is CATSAGGANTIYF. CDR3 nucleotides: TGTGCCACCAGCGCAGGGGGCGCGAACACCATATATTTT.

The chain couples TRBV20-1 to TRBJ2-7, with D possibly matching TRBD2 (6 bases). CDR3 length: 15 residues. The V end lost 0 bases, the J end lost 3 bases, and 15 bases lay between the germline ends. Germline V gene data show CDR1 as DFQATT and CDR2 as SNEGSKA (reference sequence). Here the CDR3 DNA reads TGCAGTGCTAGAGAAAGGACTAATAGAGACTACGAGCAGTACTTC. Translation: CSARERTNRDYEQYF.

This clonotype has at least ten counts. The gene calls are TRBV9 and TRBJ2-1; TRBD2 might be the D (5 bases). The CDR3 consists of 16 residues. The V end lost 1 base, the J end lost 5 bases, and 16 bases lay between the germline ends. Germline values: CDR1 SGDLS, CDR2 YYNGEE. CDR3: CASSVKDAGGHNEQFF. In DNA, the CDR3 is TGTGCCAGCAGCGTAAAGGATGCGGGTGGCCACAATGAGCAGTTCTTC. The full variable domain, completed using reference TRBV9 and TRBJ2-1, is DSGVTQTPKHLITATGQRVTLRCSPRSGDLSVYWYQQSLDQGLQFLIQYYNGEERAKGNILERFSAQQFPDLHSELNLSSLELGDSALYFCASSVKDAGGHNEQFFGPGTRLTVL.

This clonotype was seen at least ten times. This sequence joins TRBV29-1 and TRBJ2-7, with 9 bases lining up with TRBD2. The CDR3 length is 16 residues. Losses at the gene ends were 3 bases for V and 12 bases for J; bases not matched to a gene: 21. Germline values: CDR1 SQVTM, CDR2 ANQGSEA. The CDR3 region has the DNA TGCAGCGTTGAGGGGGCCGTGGGGCTAGCGGGATCCTTAAGGTACTTC. It encodes CSVEGAVGLAGSLRYF.

This clonotype was seen a few times. The chain links TRBV5-1 to TRBJ1-6; 9 bases agree with TRBD1. The CDR3 loop spans 16 amino acids. Germline loops: CDR1 SGHRS, CDR2 YFSETQ. V gave up 4 bases and J gave up 10 bases; unmatched junction bases: 12. CDR3 nucleotide sequence: TGCGCCAGCAGCACGACCGGACAGGGGAGAAGATCACCCCTCCACTTT. Its translation: CASSTTGQGRRSPLHF.

This clonotype was observed many times. V and J are TRBV7-3 and TRBJ2-3; 7 bases map to TRBD2. The ends lost 1 base at V and 6 bases at J; junction bases unmatched: 19. Germline CDR1 is SGHTA and CDR2 is FQGTGA. CDR3 length equals 19 residues. The CDR3 loop is CASSLSASGGSRARDTQYF. DNA of the CDR3: TGTGCCAGCAGCTTAAGCGCGTCGGGCGGGAGCCGCGCCAGGGATACGCAGTATTTT. The complete variable domain, with remaining parts taken from reference TRBV7-3 and TRBJ2-3, reads GAGVSQTPSNKVTEKGKYVELRCDPISGHTALYWYRQSLGQGPEFLIYFQGTGAADDSGLPNDRFFAVRPEGSVSTLKIQRTERGDSAVYLCASSLSASGGSRARDTQYFGPGTRLTVL.

This clonotype was counted at least ten times. The rearrangement uses TRBV12-3 or TRBV12-4 and TRBJ1-5; D unresolved. V lost 7 bases and J lost 4, with 17 bases in between. CDR3 length equals 15 residues. CDR3 residues: CASTLPGSTNQPQHF. The CDR3 region has the DNA TGTGCCAGCACTTTGCCCGGTTCCACTAATCAGCCCCAGCATTTT.

This clonotype was seen at least ten times. The CDR3 reads CASSLLSLYLNNEQFF. In DNA form, the CDR3 reads TGTGCCAGCAGCCTTTTGTCCCTTTATCTCAACAATGAGCAGTTCTTC. The genes are TRBV12-3 or TRBV12-4 and TRBJ2-1; D unresolved. This CDR3 has 16 residues. Trimming shortened V by 6 bases and J by 5 bases, and 20 bases separated the two germline ends.

This clonotype was recorded at least ten times. The rearrangement links TRBV7-9 to TRBJ1-1, with a tentative D call TRBD1 (5 bases). V gave up 5 bases and J gave up 1 base, with 17 bases separating them. Germline loops: CDR1 SEHNR, CDR2 FQNEAQ (reference sequence). The CDR3 has 16 residues. The CDR3 nucleotides are TGTGCCAGCAGCAGACGGGACCCCAAGCCGAACACTGAAGCTTTCTTT. As protein: CASSRRDPKPNTEAFF.

This clonotype appeared many times. V usage is TRBV4-2 and J usage is TRBJ2-6; D unresolved. Germline V gene sequence: CDR1 LGHNA, CDR2 YNFKEQ. The V end was cut by 5 bases, the J end by 0 bases, with 14 bases between. This CDR3 contains 17 residues. CDR3 sequence reads: CASSSGQYRSGANVLTF. CDR3 nucleotides: TGTGCCAGCAGCTCGGGCCAGTATCGCTCTGGGGCCAACGTCCTGACTTTC.

The chain recombines TRBV9 with TRBJ1-2; D uncertain. The germline V and J ends were trimmed by 4 bases and 8 bases, with 18 bases remaining between them. The germline V gene has CDR1 SGDLS and CDR2 YYNGEE. The CDR3 runs to 14 residues. Written as DNA, the CDR3 is TGTGCCAGCAGCCCCCTACAAAGTGTCGGGGGCTACACCTTC. Translating it yields CASSPLQSVGGYTF.

This clonotype has just a few counts. V gene TRBV21-1 combines with J gene TRBJ2-1; the table's TRBD1 call for D was not verified on the DNA. TRBV21-1 has pseudogene status. This CDR3 has 18 residues. For the CDR3, the DNA is TGTGCCAGCAGCAAAGACAGGGAGTACCGCCGAAACTGTGATGAGCAGTTCTTC. Amino acid sequence: CASSKDREYRRNCDEQFF.

This clonotype was counted at least ten times. The chain employs TRBV14 and TRBJ1-1, with D perhaps TRBD1 (6 bases). This CDR3 region has 12 residues. Germline loops: CDR1 SGHDN, CDR2 FVKESK. The germline V and J ends were trimmed by 2 bases and 8 bases, with 9 bases remaining between them. The CDR3 sequence is CASSQLDREAFF. Here the CDR3 DNA reads TGTGCCAGCAGCCAACTCGACAGGGAAGCTTTCTTT.

This clonotype was recorded many times. The J gene is TRBJ1-4, the V gene TRBV11-2; D remains unclear. V gave up 0 bases and J gave up 14 bases, with 10 bases separating them. Germline values: CDR1 SGHAT, CDR2 FQNNGV. There are 12 residues in the CDR3. The CDR3 here is CASSLDLGHLFF. The DNA of the CDR3 is TGTGCCAGCAGCTTAGATCTTGGTCATCTGTTTTTT.

This clonotype was observed at least ten times. The chain uses TRBV4-3 and TRBJ2-7; no reliable D call. The germline V gene encodes CDR1 LGHNA and CDR2 YSLEER. Trimming took off 2 bases at V and 4 bases at J, with 15 bases between the two ends. This CDR3 spans 15 amino acids. The CDR3 region has the DNA TGCGCCAGCAGCCAACCCGGGCAGTGTCCTTACGAGCAGTACTTC. Translated: CASSQPGQCPYEQYF.

The sample holds many counts of this clonotype. The rearrangement links TRBV12-3 or TRBV12-4 to TRBJ2-2, with 8 bases matching TRBD2. The trim removed 4 bases at V and 6 bases at J, leaving 10 bases unmatched. This CDR3 has 16 amino acids. In DNA, the CDR3 is TGTGCCAGCAGTTGGGGACTAGTGGCGTTATCCGGGGAGCTGTTTTTT. It encodes CASSWGLVALSGELFF.

Many counts were recorded for this clonotype. The rearrangement uses TRBV11-2 and TRBJ2-1; 9 bases map to TRBD2. CDR3 length: 17 residues. The germline gives CDR1 SGHAT, CDR2 FQNNGV. The J segment lost 3 bases and the V segment lost 1 base, leaving 7 bases of the junction unmatched. The DNA for the CDR3 is TGTGCCAGCAGCTTAGTGTTGGCTAGCGGGAACTACAATGAGCAGTTCTTC. It yields the protein CASSLVLASGNYNEQFF.

This clonotype was found many times. V usage is TRBV7-2 and J usage is TRBJ2-7; TRBD2 is a possible D gene (5 bases). The CDR3 consists of 16 residues. V lost 4 bases to trimming and J lost 3 bases, with 19 bases between them. The germline V gene encodes CDR1 SGHTA and CDR2 FQGNSA. The CDR3 DNA follows: TGTGCCAGCAGCTGGGCACGGGGAACGATAAACTACGAGCAGTACTTC. Its translation: CASSWARGTINYEQYF.